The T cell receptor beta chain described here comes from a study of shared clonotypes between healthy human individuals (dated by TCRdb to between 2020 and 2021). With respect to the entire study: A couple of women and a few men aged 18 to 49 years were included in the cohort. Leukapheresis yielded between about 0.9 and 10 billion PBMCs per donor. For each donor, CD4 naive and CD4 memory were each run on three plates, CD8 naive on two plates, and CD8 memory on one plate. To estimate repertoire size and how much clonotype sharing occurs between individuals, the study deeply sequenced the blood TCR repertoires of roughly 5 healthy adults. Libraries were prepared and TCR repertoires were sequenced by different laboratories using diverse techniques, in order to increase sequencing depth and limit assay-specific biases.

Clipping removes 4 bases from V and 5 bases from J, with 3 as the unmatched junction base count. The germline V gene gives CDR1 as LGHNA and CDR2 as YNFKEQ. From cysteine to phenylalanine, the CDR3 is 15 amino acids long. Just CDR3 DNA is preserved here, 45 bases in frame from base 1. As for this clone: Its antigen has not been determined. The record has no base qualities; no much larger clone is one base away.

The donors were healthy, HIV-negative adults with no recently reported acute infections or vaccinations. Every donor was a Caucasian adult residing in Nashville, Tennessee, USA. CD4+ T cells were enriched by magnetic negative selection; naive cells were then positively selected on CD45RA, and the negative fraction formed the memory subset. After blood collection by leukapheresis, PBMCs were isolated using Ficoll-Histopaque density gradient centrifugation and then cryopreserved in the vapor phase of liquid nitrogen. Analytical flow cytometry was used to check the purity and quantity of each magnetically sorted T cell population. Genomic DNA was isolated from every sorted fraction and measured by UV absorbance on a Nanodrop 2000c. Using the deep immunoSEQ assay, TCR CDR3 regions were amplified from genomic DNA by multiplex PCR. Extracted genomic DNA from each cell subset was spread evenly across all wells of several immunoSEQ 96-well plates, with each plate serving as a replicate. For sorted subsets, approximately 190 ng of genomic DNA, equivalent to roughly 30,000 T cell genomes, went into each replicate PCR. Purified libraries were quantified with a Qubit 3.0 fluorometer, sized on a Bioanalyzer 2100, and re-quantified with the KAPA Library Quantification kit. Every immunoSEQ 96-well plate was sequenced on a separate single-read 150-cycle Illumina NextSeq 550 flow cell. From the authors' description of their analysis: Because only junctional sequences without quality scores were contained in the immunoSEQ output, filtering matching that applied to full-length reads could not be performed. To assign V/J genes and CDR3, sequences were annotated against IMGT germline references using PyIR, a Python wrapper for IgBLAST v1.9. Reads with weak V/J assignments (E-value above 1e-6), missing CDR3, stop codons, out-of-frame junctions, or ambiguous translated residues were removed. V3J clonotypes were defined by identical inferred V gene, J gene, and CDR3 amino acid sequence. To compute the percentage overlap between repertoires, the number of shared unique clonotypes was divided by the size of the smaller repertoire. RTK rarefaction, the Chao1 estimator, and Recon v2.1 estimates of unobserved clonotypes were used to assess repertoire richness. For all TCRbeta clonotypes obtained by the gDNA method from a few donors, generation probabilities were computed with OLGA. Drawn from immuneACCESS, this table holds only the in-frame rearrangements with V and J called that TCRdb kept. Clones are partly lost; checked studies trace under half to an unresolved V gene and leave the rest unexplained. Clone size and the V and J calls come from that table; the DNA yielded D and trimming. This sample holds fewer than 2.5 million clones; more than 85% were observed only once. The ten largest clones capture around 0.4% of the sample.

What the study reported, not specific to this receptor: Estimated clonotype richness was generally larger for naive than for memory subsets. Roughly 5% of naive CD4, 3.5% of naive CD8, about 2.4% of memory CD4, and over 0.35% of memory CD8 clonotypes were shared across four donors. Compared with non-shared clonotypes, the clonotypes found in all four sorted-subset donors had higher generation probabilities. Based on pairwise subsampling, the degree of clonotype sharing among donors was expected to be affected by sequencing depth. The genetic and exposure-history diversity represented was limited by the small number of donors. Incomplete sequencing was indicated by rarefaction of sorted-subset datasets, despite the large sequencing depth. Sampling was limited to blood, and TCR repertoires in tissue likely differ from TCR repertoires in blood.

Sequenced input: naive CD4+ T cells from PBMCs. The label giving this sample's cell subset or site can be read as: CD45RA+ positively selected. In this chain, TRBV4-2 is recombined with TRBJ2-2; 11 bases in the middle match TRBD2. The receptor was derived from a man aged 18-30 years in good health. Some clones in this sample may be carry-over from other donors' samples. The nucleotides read TGTGCCAGCAGCCCCGGGACTAGCGGAACCGGGGAGCTGTTTTTT. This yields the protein CASSPGTSGTGELFF.